Listed below are T cell receptor beta chains from one sample, sequenced in a study of beta chain features in type 1 diabetes. Measured with immunoSEQ multiplex PCR; TCRdb has only the in-frame clones, and not every one. The table includes roughly 450,000 clones, 11% detected once. The sequencing sample was made of naive CD4+ T cells from blood. The receptors here all came from a woman in her late teens or twenties in good health. CDR3s include the opening cysteine and the closing phenylalanine or tryptophan. The order of the fields is CDR3 protein, CDR3 DNA, V gene, J gene, D gene, clone size. A D gene is named only where the DNA matches it firmly. Size tells how often a clone was seen (once, few, many) or the class of an expanded clone, and some rows leave it out.

CASSYTLGRGDSPLHF	TGTGCCAGCAGTTACACCCTTGGAAGGGGCGATTCACCCCTCCACTTT	TRBV6-5	TRBJ1-6	NA	few
CASSSYPGGPSSGNIQYF	TGTGCCAGCAGTTCCTACCCTGGGGGGCCCAGTTCGGGGAACATTCAGTACTTC	TRBV28	TRBJ2-4	NA	few
CSVEVKATNTEAFF	TGCAGCGTTGAAGTGAAAGCGACTAACACTGAAGCTTTCTTT	TRBV29-1	TRBJ1-1	NA	few
CASLDGLHWRGRETQYF	TGTGCCAGCTTGGATGGATTACACTGGAGGGGGAGAGAGACCCAGTACTTC	TRBV28	TRBJ2-5	NA	NA
CASSPGSLNQPQHF	TGCGCCAGCAGCCCGGGCAGTCTCAATCAGCCCCAGCATTTT	TRBV4-1	TRBJ1-5	NA	NA
CASSITRGNEQFF	TGTGCCAGCAGTATCACCAGGGGCAATGAGCAGTTCTTC	TRBV27	TRBJ2-1	NA	NA
CASSVAGVYEQYF	TGTGCCAGCAGTGTTGCGGGGGTGTACGAGCAGTACTTC	TRBV7-2	TRBJ2-7	TRBD2	few
CASSRQGYENEQYF	TGTGCCAGCAGTCGACAGGGATATGAGAACGAGCAGTACTTC	TRBV6-5	TRBJ2-7	TRBD1	few
CASSAWDNEQFF	TGTGCCAGCAGCGCTTGGGACAATGAGCAGTTCTTC	TRBV27	TRBJ2-1	NA	few
CASSPGPGPDTQYF	TGTGCCAGCTCACCCGGTCCGGGTCCAGATACGCAGTATTTT	TRBV18	TRBJ2-3	NA	few
CATSRERITGELFF	TGTGCCACCAGCAGAGAGCGAATAACCGGGGAGCTGTTTTTT	TRBV15	TRBJ2-2	NA	NA
CARWAGELFF	TGTGCCCGGTGGGCTGGGGAGCTGTTTTTT	TRBV30	TRBJ2-2	NA	NA
CASSFDGGITYEQYF	TGTGCCAGCAGCTTTGATGGCGGGATTACCTACGAGCAGTACTTC	TRBV7-9	TRBJ2-7	NA	few
CASSATGAGQPQHF	TGTGCCAGTAGTGCTACAGGAGCAGGTCAGCCCCAGCATTTT	TRBV19	TRBJ1-5	NA	few
CASSFYRSSDGYTF	TGTGCCAGCAGCTTTTACAGGTCTTCGGATGGCTACACCTTC	TRBV7-2	TRBJ1-2	NA	NA
CASSSQGEETQYF	TGCGCCAGCAGCTCCCAGGGGGAAGAGACCCAGTACTTC	TRBV5-1	TRBJ2-5	TRBD1	NA
CASSKGQHSSYEQYF	TGTGCCAGCAGCAAGGGACAGCACAGCTCCTACGAGCAGTACTTC	TRBV9	TRBJ2-7	TRBD1	NA
CASSQDKGRESPLHF	TGTGCCAGCAGCCAAGATAAGGGAAGGGAATCACCCCTCCACTTT	TRBV14	TRBJ1-6	NA	NA
CASSLGQEQFF	TGTGCCAGCTCCCTCGGACAGGAGCAGTTCTTC	TRBV18	TRBJ2-1	NA	few
CASSPRTEEAFF	TGTGCCAGCTCCCCGCGCACAGAAGAAGCTTTCTTT	TRBV18	TRBJ1-1	NA	NA
CASSPWTENTEAFF	TGTGCCAGCAGCCCTTGGACGGAGAACACTGAAGCTTTCTTT	TRBV7-9	TRBJ1-1	NA	few
CASSLWLEPSGANVLTF	TGTGCCAGCAGCTTATGGCTAGAGCCCTCTGGGGCCAACGTCCTGACTTTC	TRBV7-2	TRBJ2-6	NA	NA
CASSPGQTSSTDTQYF	TGTGCCAGCAGCCCGGGACAGACTTCTAGCACAGATACGCAGTATTTT	TRBV7-9	TRBJ2-3	TRBD1	few
CASSLGQGRGDTQYF	TGTGCCAGCAGCCTTGGACAGGGAAGGGGAGATACGCAGTATTTT	TRBV6-4	TRBJ2-3	TRBD1	NA
CASSNDRGSNQPQHF	TGTGCCAGCAGCAACGACAGGGGTAGCAATCAGCCCCAGCATTTT	TRBV5-6	TRBJ1-5	TRBD1	few
CAWEPRTGWHFGELFF	TGTGCCTGGGAACCCCGGACAGGGTGGCATTTTGGGGAGCTGTTTTTT	TRBV30	TRBJ2-2	TRBD1	few
CASSFTPGQGLRETQYF	TGCGCCAGCAGCTTTACCCCGGGACAGGGGCTACGAGAGACCCAGTACTTC	TRBV5-1	TRBJ2-5	TRBD1	NA
CASSQDFWQGGVKQYF	TGCGCCAGCAGCCAAGATTTTTGGCAGGGTGGTGTGAAGCAGTACTTC	TRBV4-3	TRBJ2-7	NA	few
CASSPLRTGGQETQYF	TGTGCCAGCTCACCGCTACGGACAGGGGGCCAAGAGACCCAGTACTTC	TRBV18	TRBJ2-5	TRBD1	NA
CASSQEPSAYNEQFF	TGTGCCAGCAGCCAAGAACCTAGCGCGTACAATGAGCAGTTCTTC	TRBV4-2	TRBJ2-1	NA	few
CASSQDRSYGYTF	TGTGCCAGCAGCCAAGACAGGTCCTATGGCTACACCTTC	TRBV14	TRBJ1-2	NA	few
CASSYGENSPLHF	TGTGCCAGCAGTTACGGGGAGAATTCACCCCTCCACTTT	TRBV6-6	TRBJ1-6	NA	NA
CAWSASGRAVDTQYF	TGTGCCTGGAGTGCTAGCGGGAGGGCCGTAGATACGCAGTATTTT	TRBV30	TRBJ2-3	TRBD2	few
CASSFQGSSYNEQFF	TGTGCCAGCAGCTTTCAGGGAAGCTCCTACAATGAGCAGTTCTTC	TRBV7-3	TRBJ2-1	NA	few
CASSPGQGNALRF	TGCGCCAGCAGCCCGGGACAGGGCAATGCTTTGCGATTT	TRBV5-1	TRBJ1-1	TRBD1	NA
CASSYSGTEPDTQYF	TGTGCCAGCAGTTACTCCGGGACTGAACCAGATACGCAGTATTTT	TRBV6-7	TRBJ2-3	NA	few
CASSRTGLRSPLHF	TGCGCCAGCAGCCGTACAGGGTTAAGGTCACCCCTCCACTTT	TRBV4-3	TRBJ1-6	NA	few
CASSLDGAGYNEQFF	TGTGCCAGCAGCTTGGACGGGGCCGGGTACAATGAGCAGTTCTTC	TRBV5-4	TRBJ2-1	NA	few
CASSPWQEGKETQYF	TGTGCCAGCAGCCCCTGGCAGGAGGGGAAGGAGACCCAGTACTTC	TRBV7-9	TRBJ2-5	NA	few
CASSPQETQYF	TGTGCCAGCTCACCACAGGAGACCCAGTACTTC	TRBV18	TRBJ2-5	NA	few
CASRLGPGRLDGYTF	TGCGCCAGCAGATTAGGGCCAGGGAGGCTAGATGGCTACACCTTC	TRBV5-1	TRBJ1-2	NA	few